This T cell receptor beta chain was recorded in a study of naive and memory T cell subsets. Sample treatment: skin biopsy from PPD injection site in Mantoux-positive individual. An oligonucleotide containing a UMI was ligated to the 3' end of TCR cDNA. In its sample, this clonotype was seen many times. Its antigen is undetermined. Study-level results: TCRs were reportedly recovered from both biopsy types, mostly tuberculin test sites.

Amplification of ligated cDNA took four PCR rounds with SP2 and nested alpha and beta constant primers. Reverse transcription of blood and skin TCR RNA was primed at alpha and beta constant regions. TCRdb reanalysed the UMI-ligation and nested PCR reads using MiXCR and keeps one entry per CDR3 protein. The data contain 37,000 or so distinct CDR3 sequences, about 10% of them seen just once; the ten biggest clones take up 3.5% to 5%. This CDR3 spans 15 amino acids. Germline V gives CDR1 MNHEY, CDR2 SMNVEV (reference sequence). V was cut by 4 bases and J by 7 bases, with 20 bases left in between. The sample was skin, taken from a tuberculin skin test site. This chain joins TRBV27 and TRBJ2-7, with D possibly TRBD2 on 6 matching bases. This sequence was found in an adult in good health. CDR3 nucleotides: TGTGCCAGCAGTTCCGTAGCGGACCTCTCTCCGGAGCAGTACTTC. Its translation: CASSSVADLSPEQYF.